This TCR beta chain was profiled in a study of blood T cell repertoires in COVID-19. The germline V gene encodes CDR1 ENHRY and CDR2 SYGVKD. This CDR3 spans 16 amino acids. The V gene lost 0 bases and the J gene lost 2 bases, with 14 bases spanning the gap. TCRdb keeps only in-frame clones here, not all; method: immunoSEQ multiplex PCR. The sample includes some 270,000 clones, 80% to 90% seen only once; the top ten take approximately 6.6%. Material for sequencing was PBMCs or T cells enriched from blood (not recorded which). V gene TRBV10-3 combines with J gene TRBJ2-7; D gene uncertain. This clonotype originated in a woman aged 45-59 years who had been exposed to COVID-19. The CDR3 DNA sequence: TGTGCCATCAGTGAGTCTAGGAAAAGACTTACCTACGAGCAGTACTTC. Its translation: CAISESRKRLTYEQYF.